The present T cell receptor (beta chain) was sequenced within a study of CD4 T cells in relation to SARS-CoV-2 and coronaviruses. Measured with immunoSEQ multiplex PCR; TCRdb has only the in-frame clones, and not every one. The sample includes 25,000 to 30,000 clones, around 84% of them seen just once. On this clone itself: Its antigen is currently unknown.

The unexposed donors gave CD4+ T cells in 2011-2018, prior to COVID-19. CD4+ T cells were isolated from the cells after more than nine days of culture. Cultures held two million PBMCs per well with roughly 10 IU/ml IL-2. CDR3 length equals 13 residues. Germline V gives CDR1 LNHDA, CDR2 SQIVND (reference sequence). V was cut by 8 bases and J by 8 bases, with 15 bases left in between. Input material: CD4+ T cells from PBMCs, cultured in vitro. The sequence was obtained from a human donor in good health. The V gene is TRBV19, the J gene TRBJ1-4, with no clear D. The CDR3 spells CASSDQIGEKLFF. CDR3 bases: TGTGCCAGTTCGGACCAAATAGGGGAAAAACTGTTTTTT.